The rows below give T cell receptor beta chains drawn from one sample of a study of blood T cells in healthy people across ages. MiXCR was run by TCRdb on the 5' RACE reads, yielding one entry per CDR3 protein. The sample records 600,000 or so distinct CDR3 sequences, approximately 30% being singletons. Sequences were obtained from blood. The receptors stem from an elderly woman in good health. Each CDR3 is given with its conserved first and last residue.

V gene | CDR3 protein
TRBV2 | CASTTSIQNTGELFF
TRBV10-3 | CAISESGVADTQYF
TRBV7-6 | CASSRDYRTDTQYF
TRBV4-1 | CASSQVPGFNQPQHF
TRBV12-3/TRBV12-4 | CASSFRETQFF
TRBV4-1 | CASSHDGQGASSGANVLTF
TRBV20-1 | CSARAAHLGYNEQFF
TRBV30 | CAWSETGGTYGYTF
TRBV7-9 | CASSPGQREKRFF
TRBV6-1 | CAISGAYGTDTQYF
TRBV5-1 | CASSLALASSNEQYF
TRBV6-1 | CASSRGGRGQPYNEQFF
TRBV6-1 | CASSEASVTTNEKLFF
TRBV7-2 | CASSLARLVYEQYF
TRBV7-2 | CASSSRPGTGTDTQYF
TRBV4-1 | CASSQDQGPGELFF